The sequence of this TCR beta chain was determined in a study of regulatory T cells in long-lasting Graves disease. This clonotype was seen more than once but under ten times. Antigen unknown. The time point was: newly diagnosed GD, antithyroid drugs for less than 3 months. There was RNA extracted from PBMCs, and the TCR library was made from it. Findings of the study overall: Public clonotype sharing was higher in persistent than newly diagnosed patients.

The germline V and J ends were trimmed by 3 bases and 5 bases, with 16 bases remaining between them. This CDR3 region has 16 residues. Germline V CDR1 and CDR2: MNHEY, SMNVEV (reference sequence). iRepertoire HTBI primers and Arm-PCR of CDR3 regions built TCR beta libraries. From the multiplex PCR reads, TCRdb called clonotypes with MiXCR, one entry per CDR3 protein. This table holds approximately 440,000 distinct CDR3 sequences, about 16% found once. The same specimen was also included in a second study, on T cells in Graves' hyperthyroidism and ophthalmopathy. Turning to that study: Researchers barred patients who had uncontrolled infection, other autoimmune disease, pregnancy or lactation. The HTBI set primed first-round TCR CDR3 RT-PCR. Appearing also in blood were most of the thyroid clonotypes expanded above 0.001.

The TCR sequence derives from a man aged 40-49 years with Graves disease. V is TRBV27 and J is TRBJ2-2; D might be TRBD1 (6 bases). Material: peripheral blood mononuclear cells (PBMCs), obtained at new diagnosis, from a patient treated with antithyroid drugs. The CDR3 DNA reads TGTGCCAGCAGTTTCAGGAAGGGGGTTCGAACCGGGGAGCTGTTTTTT. It encodes CASSFRKGVRTGELFF.